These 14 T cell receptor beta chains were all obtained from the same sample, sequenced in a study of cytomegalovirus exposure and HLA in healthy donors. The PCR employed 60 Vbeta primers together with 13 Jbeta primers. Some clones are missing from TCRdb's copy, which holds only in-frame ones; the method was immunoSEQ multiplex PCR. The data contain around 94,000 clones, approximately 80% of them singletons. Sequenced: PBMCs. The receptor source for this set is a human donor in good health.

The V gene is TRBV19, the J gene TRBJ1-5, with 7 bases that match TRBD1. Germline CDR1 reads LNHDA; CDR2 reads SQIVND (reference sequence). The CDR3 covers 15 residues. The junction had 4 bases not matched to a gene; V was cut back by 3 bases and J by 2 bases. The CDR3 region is CASSIQGEGNQPQHF. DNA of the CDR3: TGTGCCAGTAGTATTCAGGGGGAAGGCAATCAGCCCCAGCATTTT.

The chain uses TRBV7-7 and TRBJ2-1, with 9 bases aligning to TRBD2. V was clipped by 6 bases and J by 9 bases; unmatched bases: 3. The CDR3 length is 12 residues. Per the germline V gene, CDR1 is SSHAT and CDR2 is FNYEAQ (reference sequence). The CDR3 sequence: CASSYSGGEQFF. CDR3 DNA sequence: TGTGCCAGCAGTTATAGCGGGGGTGAGCAGTTCTTC.

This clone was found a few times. CDR3 sequence reads: CASSQDASGRKNEQFF. The DNA of the CDR3 is TGCGCCAGCAGCCAAGACGCTAGCGGGAGGAAGAATGAGCAGTTCTTC. V gene TRBV4-3 combines with J gene TRBJ2-1; 11 nucleotides match TRBD2. This CDR3 contains 16 residues. V lost 0 bases and J lost 7; bases outside the gene matches: 5. Germline lookup yields CDR1 LGHNA and CDR2 YSLEER.

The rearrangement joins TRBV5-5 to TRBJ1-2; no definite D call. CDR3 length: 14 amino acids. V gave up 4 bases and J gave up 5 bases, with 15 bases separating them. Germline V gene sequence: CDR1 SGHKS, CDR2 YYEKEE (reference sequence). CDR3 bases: TGTGCCAGCAGCGTACGACATCTCGATTATGGCTACACCTTC. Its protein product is CASSVRHLDYGYTF.

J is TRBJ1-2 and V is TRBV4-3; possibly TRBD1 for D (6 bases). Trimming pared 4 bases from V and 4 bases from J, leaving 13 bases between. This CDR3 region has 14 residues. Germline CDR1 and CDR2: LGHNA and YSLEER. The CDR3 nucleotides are TGCGCCAGCAGCCCCTCACAGGGATCCTATGGCTACACCTTC. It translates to CASSPSQGSYGYTF.

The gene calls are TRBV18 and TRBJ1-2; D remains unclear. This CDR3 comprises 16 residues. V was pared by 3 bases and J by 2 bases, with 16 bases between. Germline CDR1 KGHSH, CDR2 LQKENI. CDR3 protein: CASSPLRFLENYGYTF. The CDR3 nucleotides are TGTGCCAGCTCACCTTTAAGGTTTCTGGAGAACTATGGCTACACCTTC.

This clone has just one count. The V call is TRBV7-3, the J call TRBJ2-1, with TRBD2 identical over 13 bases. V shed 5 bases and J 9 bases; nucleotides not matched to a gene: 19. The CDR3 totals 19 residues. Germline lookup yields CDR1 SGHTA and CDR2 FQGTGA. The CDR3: CASSPKGELAGGQRGEQFF. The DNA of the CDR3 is TGTGCCAGCAGCCCAAAAGGGGAACTAGCGGGAGGGCAAAGGGGTGAGCAGTTCTTC.

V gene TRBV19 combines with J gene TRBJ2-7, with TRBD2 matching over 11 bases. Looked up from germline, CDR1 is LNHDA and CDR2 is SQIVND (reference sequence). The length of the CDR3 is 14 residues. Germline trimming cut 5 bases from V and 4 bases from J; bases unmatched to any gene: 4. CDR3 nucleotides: TGTGCCAGTAGTGGGACTAGCGGAGCATACGAGCAGTACTTC. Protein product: CASSGTSGAYEQYF.

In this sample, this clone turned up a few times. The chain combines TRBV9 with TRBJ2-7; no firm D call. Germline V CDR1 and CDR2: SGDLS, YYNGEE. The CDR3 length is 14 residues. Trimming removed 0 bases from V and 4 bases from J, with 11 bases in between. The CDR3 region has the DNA TGTGCCAGCAGCGTAGCCCAGGCCGGTTACGAGCAGTACTTC. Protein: CASSVAQAGYEQYF.

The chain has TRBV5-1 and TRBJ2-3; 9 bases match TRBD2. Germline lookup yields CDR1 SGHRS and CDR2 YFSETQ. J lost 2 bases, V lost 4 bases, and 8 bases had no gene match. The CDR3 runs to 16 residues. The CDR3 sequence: CASSGVAGATTDTQYF. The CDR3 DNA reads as TGCGCCAGCAGCGGGGTAGCGGGGGCCACCACAGATACGCAGTATTTT.

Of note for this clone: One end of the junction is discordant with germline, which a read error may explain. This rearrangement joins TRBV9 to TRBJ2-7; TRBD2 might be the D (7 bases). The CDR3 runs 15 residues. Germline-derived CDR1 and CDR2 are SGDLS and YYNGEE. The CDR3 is CASSPQYGGPGERYF. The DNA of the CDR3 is TGTGCCAGCAGCCCACAGTACGGGGGGCCAGGCGAGCGGTACTTC. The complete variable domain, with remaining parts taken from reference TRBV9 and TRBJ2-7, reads DSGVTQTPKHLITATGQRVTLRCSPRSGDLSVYWYQQSLDQGLQFLIQYYNGEERAKGNILERFSAQQFPDLHSELNLSSLELGDSALYFCASSPQYGGPGERYFGPGTRLTVT.

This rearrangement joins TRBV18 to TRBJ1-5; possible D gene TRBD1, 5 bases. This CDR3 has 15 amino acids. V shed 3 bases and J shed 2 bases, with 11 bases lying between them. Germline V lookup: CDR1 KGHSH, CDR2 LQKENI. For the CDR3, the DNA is TGTGCCAGCTCACCGAACAGGCCAGGCAATCAGCCCCAGCATTTT. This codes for CASSPNRPGNQPQHF.

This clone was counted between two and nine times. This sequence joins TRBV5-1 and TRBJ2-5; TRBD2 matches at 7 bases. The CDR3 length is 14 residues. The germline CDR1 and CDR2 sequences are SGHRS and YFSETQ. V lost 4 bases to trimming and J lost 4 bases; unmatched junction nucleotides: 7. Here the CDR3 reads CASSPGSGGETQYF. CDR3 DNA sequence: TGCGCCAGCAGCCCTGGGTCGGGGGGAGAGACCCAGTACTTC.

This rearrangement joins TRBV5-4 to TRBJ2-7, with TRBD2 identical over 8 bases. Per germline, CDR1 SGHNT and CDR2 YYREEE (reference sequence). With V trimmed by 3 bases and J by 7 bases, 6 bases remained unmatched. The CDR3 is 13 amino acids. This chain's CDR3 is CASSWGSGVEQYF. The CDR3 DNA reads TGTGCCAGCAGCTGGGGTAGCGGGGTTGAGCAGTACTTC.